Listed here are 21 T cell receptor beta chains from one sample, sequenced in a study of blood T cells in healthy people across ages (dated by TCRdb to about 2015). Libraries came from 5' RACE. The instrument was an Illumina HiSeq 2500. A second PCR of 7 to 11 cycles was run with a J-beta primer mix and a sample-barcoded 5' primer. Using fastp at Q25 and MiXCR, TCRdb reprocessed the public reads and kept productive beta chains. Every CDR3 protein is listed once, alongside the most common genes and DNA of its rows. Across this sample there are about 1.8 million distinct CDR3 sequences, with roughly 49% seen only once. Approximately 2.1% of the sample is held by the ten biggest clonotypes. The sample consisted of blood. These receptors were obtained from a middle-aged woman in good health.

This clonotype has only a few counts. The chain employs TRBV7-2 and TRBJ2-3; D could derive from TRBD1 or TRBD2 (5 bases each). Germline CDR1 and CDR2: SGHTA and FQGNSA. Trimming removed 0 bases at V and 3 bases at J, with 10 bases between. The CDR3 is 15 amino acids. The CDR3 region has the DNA TGTGCCAGCAGCTTAGCGCGATGGGGGACAGATACGCAGTATTTT. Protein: CASSLARWGTDTQYF.

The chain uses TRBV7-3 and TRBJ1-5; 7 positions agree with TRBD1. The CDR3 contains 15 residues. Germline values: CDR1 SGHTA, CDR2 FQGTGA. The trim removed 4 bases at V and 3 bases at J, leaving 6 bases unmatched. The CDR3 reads CASSSPTGINQPQHF. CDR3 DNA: TGTGCCAGCAGCTCACCGACAGGGATCAATCAGCCCCAGCATTTT.

DNA for the CDR3: TGCAGCGGGAGACAGGGGGTGGAGACCCAGTACTTC. This sequence encodes CSGRQGVETQYF. The V and J genes are TRBV29-1 and TRBJ2-5; 9 bases line up with TRBD1. There are 12 residues in the CDR3. The V gene's germline CDR1 is SQVTM and CDR2 ANQGSEA. After removal of 7 bases from V and 5 bases from J, the junction contained 5 bases not matched to a gene.

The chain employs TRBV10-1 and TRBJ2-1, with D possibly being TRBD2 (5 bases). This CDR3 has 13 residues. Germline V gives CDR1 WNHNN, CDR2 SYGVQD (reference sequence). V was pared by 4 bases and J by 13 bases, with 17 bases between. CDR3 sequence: CASSVLVGETQFF. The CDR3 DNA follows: TGCGCCAGCAGTGTATTAGTCGGGGAGACCCAGTTCTTC.

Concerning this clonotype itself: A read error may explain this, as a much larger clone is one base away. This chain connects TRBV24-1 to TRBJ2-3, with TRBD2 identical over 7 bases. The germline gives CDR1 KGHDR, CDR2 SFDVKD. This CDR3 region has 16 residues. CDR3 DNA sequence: TGTACCACCAGTGATTCACAAGCGGGGAGGACAGATACGCAGTATTTT. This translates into CTTSDSQAGRTDTQYF.

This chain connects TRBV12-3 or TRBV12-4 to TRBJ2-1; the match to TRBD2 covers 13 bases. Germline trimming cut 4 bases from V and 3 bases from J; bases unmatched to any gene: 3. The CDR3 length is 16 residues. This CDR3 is CASSSTSGGFYNEQFF. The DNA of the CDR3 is TGTGCCAGCAGTTCGACTAGCGGGGGGTTCTACAATGAGCAGTTCTTC.

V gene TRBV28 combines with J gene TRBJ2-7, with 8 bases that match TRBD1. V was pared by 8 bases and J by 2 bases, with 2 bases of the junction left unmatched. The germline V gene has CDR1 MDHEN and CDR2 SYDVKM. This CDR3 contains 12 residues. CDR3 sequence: CASVQGAYEQYF. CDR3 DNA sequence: TGTGCCAGCGTACAGGGGGCCTACGAGCAGTACTTC.

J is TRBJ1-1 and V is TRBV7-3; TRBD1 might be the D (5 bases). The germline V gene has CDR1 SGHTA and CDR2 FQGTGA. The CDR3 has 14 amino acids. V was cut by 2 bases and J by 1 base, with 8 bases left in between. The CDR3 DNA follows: TGTGCCAGCAGCTTAGACAGCAAGAACACTGAAGCTTTCTTT. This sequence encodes CASSLDSKNTEAFF. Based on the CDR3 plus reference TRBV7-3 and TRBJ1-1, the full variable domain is GAGVSQTPSNKVTEKGKYVELRCDPISGHTALYWYRQSLGQGPEFLIYFQGTGAADDSGLPNDRFFAVRPEGSVSTLKIQRTERGDSAVYLCASSLDSKNTEAFFGQGTRLTVV.

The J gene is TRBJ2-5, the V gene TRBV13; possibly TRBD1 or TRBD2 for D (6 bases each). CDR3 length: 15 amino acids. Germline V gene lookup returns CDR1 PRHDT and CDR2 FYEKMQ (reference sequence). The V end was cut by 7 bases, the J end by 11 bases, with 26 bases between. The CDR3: CASNYGGAGYNEQYF. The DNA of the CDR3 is TGTGCCAGCAACTACGGGGGCGCGGGGTACAATGAGCAGTACTTC.

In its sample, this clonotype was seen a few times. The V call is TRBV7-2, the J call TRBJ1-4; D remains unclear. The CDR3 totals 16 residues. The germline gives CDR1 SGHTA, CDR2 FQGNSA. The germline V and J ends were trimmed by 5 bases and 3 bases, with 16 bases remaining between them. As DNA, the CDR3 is TGTGCCAGCAGCCCTCTTAGAGGGAGACCTAATGAAAAACTGTTTTTT. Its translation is CASSPLRGRPNEKLFF.

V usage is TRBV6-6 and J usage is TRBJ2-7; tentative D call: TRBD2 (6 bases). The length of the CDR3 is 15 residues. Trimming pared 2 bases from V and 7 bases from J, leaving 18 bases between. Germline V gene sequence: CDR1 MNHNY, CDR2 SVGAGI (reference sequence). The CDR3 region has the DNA TGTGCCAGCAGTTACCGCAATACGGGGGTGGGGGAGCAGTACTTC. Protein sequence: CASSYRNTGVGEQYF.

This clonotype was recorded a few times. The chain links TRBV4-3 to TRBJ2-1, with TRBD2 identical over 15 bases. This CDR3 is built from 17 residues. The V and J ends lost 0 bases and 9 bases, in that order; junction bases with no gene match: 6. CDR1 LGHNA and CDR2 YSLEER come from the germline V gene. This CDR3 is CASSQDRTSGGACEQFF. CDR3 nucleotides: TGCGCCAGCAGCCAAGATCGGACTAGCGGGGGGGCTTGTGAGCAGTTCTTC.

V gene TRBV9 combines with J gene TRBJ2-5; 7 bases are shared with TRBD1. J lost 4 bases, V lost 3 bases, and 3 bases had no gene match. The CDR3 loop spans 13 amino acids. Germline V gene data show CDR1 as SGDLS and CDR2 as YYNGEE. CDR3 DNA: TGTGCCAGCAGCGGTAGGGGGCCAGAGACCCAGTACTTC. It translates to CASSGRGPETQYF.

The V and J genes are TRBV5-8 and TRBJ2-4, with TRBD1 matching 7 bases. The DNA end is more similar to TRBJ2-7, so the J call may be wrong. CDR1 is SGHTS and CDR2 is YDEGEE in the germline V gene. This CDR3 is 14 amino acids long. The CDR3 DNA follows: TGTGCCAGCAGCTTCTCCAGGGGGATGGACGAGCAGTACTTC. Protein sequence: CASSFSRGMDEQYF.

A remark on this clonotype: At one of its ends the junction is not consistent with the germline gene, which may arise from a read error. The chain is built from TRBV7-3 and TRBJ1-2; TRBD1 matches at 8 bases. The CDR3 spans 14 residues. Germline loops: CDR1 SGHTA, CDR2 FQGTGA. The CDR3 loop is CASSFRTGPYGYTF. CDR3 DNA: TGCGCCAGCAGCTTCCGGACAGGGCCCTATGGCTACACCTTC.

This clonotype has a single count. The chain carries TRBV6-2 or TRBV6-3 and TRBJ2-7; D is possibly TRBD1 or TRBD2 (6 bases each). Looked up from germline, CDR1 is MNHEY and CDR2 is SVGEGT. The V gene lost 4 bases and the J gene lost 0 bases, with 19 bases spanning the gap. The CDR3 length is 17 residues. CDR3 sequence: CASSLAAQGHLSYEQYF. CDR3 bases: TGTGCCAGCAGTTTAGCGGCCCAGGGACACCTCTCCTACGAGCAGTACTTC.

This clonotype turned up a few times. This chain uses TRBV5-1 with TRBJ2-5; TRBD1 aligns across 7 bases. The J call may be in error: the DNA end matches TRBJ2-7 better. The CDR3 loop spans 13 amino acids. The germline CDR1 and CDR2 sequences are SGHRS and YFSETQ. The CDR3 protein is CASSPGTVNEQYF. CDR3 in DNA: TGCGCCAGCAGCCCCGGGACAGTTAACGAGCAGTACTTC.

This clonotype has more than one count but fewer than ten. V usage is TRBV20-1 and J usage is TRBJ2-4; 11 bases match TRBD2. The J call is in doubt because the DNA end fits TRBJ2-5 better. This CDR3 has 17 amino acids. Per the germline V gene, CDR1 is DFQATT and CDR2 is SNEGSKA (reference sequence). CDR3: CSASSPLIAGGDETQYF. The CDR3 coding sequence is TGCAGTGCTAGTTCCCCCCTCATAGCGGGGGGGGATGAGACCCAGTACTTC.

This CDR3 reads CASSSSGGAVGEQYF. CDR3 coding DNA: TGTGCCAGCAGTTCCAGTGGGGGGGCCGTGGGCGAGCAGTACTTC. V usage is TRBV2 and J usage is TRBJ2-5; D is possibly TRBD2 (7 bases). The J call is in doubt because the DNA end fits TRBJ2-7 better. Germline loops: CDR1 SNHLY, CDR2 FYNNEI. This CDR3 spans 15 amino acids.

CDR3 bases: TGTGCCAGCAGCCCGACCCCGACAGGAGGGACCCAGTACTTC. This gives the protein CASSPTPTGGTQYF. The chain has TRBV12-3 or TRBV12-4 and TRBJ2-7, with D perhaps TRBD1 (6 bases). The J call is doubtful: the DNA matches TRBJ2-5 better. The CDR3 covers 14 residues.

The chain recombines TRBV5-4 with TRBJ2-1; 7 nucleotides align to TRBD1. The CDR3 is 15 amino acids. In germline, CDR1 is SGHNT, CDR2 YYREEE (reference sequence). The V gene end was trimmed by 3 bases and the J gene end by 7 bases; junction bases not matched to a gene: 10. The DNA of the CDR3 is TGTGCCAGCAGCTCAGGGACAGTTGAAGGAAATGAGCAGTTCTTC. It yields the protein CASSSGTVEGNEQFF.